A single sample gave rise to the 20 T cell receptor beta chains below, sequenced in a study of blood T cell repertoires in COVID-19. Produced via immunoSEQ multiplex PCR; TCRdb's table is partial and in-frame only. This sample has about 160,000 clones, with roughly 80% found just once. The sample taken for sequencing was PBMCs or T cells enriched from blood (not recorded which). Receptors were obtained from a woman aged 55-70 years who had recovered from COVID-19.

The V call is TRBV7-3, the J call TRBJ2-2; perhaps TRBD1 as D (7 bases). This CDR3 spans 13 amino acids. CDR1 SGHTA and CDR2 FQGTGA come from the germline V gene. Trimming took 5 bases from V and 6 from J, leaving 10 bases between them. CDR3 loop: CASSQGGPGELFF. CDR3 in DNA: TGTGCCAGCAGCCAGGGGGGCCCCGGGGAGCTGTTTTTT.

This chain's CDR3 is CASSIVPTGGRNQPQHF. In nucleotides, the CDR3 is TGTGCCAGTAGTATAGTCCCGACAGGGGGGCGCAATCAGCCCCAGCATTTT. J is TRBJ1-5 and V is TRBV19; TRBD1 matches at 9 bases. Per germline, CDR1 LNHDA and CDR2 SQIVND (reference sequence). CDR3 length equals 17 residues. J was trimmed by 2 bases and V by 1 base; bases with no gene match: 6.

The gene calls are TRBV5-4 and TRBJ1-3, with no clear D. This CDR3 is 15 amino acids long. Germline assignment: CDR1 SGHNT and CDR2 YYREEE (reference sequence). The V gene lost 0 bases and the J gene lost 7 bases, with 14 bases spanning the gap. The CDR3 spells CASSLAGEGRNTIYF. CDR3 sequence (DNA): TGTGCCAGCAGCTTGGCCGGGGAGGGTAGGAACACCATATATTTT. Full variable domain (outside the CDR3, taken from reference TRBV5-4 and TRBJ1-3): ETGVTQSPTHLIKTRGQQVTLRCSSQSGHNTVSWYQQALGQGPQFIFQYYREEENGRGNFPPRFSGLQFPNYSSELNVNALELDDSALYLCASSLAGEGRNTIYFGEGSWLTVV.

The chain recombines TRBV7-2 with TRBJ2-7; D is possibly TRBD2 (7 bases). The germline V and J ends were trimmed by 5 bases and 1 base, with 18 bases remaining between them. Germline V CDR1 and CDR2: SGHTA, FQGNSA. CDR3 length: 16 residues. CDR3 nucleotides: TGTGCCAGCAGCCCTACCTCCGGGGGGCGGTCCTACGAGCAGTACTTC. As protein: CASSPTSGGRSYEQYF.

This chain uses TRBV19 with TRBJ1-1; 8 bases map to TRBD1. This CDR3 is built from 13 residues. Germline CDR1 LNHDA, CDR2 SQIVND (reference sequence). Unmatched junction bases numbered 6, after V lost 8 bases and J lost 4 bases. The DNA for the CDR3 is TGTGCCAGTCTTTTACAGGGGGTCACTGAAGCTTTCTTT. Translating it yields CASLLQGVTEAFF.

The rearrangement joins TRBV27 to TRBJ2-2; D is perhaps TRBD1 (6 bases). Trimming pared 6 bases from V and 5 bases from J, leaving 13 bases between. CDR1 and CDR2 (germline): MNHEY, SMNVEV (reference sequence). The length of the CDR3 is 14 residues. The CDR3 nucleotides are TGTGCCAGCAGGCAACCTAGGGGGACCGGGGAGCTGTTTTTT. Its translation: CASRQPRGTGELFF.

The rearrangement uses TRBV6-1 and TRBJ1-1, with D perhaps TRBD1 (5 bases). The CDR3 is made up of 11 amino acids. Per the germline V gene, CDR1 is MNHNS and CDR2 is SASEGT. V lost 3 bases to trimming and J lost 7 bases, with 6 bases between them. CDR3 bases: TGTGCCAGCAGTGAGCAGGGTGAAGCTTTCTTT. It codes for CASSEQGEAFF.

CDR3 sequence (DNA): TGTGCCAGCAGCGCCGCCGGGACAGGAAATCAGCCCCAGCATTTT. The encoded protein is CASSAAGTGNQPQHF. The gene calls are TRBV6-5 and TRBJ1-5; 8 bases are shared with TRBD1. The CDR3 contains 15 residues. Per the germline V gene, CDR1 is MNHEY and CDR2 is SVGAGI. The V and J ends lost 6 bases and 4 bases, in that order; junction bases with no gene match: 8.

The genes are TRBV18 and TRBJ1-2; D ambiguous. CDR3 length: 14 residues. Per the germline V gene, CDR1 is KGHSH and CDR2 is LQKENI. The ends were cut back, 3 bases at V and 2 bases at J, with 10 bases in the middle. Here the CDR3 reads CASSPTTQNYGYTF. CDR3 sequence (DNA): TGTGCCAGCTCACCCACAACCCAGAACTATGGCTACACCTTC.

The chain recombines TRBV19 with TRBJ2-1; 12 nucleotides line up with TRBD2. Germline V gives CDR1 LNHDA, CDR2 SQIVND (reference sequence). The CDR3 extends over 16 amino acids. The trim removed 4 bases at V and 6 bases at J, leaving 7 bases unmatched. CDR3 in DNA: TGTGCCAGTAGTAGAGCTAGCGGGGGGGCAGGCAATGAGCAGTTCTTC. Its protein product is CASSRASGGAGNEQFF. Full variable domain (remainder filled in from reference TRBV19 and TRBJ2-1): DGGITQSPKYLFRKEGQNVTLSCEQNLNHDAMYWYRQDPGQGLRLIYYSQIVNDFQKGDIAEGYSVSREKKESFPLTVTSAQKNPTAFYLCASSRASGGAGNEQFFGPGTRLTVL.

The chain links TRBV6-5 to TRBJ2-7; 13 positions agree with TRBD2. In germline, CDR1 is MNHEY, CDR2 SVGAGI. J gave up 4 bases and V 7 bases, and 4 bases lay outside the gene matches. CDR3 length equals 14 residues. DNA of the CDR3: TGTGCCAGCAAACTGGGACTAGCGGGGTACGAGCAGTACTTC. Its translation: CASKLGLAGYEQYF.

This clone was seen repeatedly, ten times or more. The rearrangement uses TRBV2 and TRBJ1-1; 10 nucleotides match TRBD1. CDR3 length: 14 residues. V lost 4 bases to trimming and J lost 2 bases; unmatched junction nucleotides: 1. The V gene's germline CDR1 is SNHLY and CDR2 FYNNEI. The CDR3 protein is CASSGTGGNTEAFF. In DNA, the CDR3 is TGTGCCAGCAGTGGGACAGGGGGTAACACTGAAGCTTTCTTT.

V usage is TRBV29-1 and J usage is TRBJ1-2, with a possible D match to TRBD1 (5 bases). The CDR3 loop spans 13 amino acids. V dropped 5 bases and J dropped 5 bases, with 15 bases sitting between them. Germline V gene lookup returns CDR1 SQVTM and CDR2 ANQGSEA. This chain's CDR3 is CSVTGGFSYGYTF. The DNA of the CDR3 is TGCAGCGTTACGGGGGGTTTCTCATATGGCTACACCTTC.

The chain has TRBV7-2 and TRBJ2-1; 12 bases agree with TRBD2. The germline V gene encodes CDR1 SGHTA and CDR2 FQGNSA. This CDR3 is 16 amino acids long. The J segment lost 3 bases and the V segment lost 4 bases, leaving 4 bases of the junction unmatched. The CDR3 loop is CASSSGTSGLYNEQFF. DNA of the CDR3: TGTGCCAGCAGCTCAGGGACTAGCGGGCTCTACAATGAGCAGTTCTTC. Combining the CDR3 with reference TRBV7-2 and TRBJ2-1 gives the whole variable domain GAGVSQSPSNKVTEKGKDVELRCDPISGHTALYWYRQSLGQGLEFLIYFQGNSAPDKSGLPSDRFSAERTGGSVSTLTIQRTQQEDSAVYLCASSSGTSGLYNEQFFGPGTRLTVL.

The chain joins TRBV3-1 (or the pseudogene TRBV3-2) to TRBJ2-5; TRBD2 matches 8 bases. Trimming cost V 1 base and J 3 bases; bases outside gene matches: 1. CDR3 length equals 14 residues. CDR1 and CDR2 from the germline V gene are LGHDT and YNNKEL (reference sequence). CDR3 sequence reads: CASSQVSGEETQYF. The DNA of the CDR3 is TGTGCCAGCAGCCAAGTTAGCGGGGAAGAGACCCAGTACTTC.

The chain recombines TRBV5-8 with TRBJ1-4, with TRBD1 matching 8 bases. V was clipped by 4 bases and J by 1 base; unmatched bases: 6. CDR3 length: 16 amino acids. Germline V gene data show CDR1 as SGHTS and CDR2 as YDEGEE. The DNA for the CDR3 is TGTGCCAGCAGCACAGGGACAGGAGTAACTAATGAAAAACTGTTTTTT. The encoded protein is CASSTGTGVTNEKLFF.

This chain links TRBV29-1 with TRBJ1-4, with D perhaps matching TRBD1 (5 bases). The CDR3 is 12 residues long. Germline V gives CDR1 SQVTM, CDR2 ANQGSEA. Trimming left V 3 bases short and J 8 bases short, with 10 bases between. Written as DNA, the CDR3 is TGCAGCGTTGAGACAGTAACCGAAAAACTGTTTTTT. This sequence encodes CSVETVTEKLFF.

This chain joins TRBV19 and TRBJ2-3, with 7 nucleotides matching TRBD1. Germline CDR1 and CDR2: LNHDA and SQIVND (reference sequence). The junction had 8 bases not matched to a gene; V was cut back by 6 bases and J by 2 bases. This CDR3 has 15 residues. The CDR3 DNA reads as TGTGCCAGTAGGCTCGGACAGGCGGTCACAGATACGCAGTATTTT. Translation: CASRLGQAVTDTQYF.

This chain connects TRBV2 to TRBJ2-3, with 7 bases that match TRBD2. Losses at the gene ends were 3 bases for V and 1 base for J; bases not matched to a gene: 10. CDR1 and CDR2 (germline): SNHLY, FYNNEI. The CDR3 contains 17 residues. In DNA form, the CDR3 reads TGTGCCAGCAGTGACTCCTTGGGGAGGGACGGCACAGATACGCAGTATTTT. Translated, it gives CASSDSLGRDGTDTQYF.

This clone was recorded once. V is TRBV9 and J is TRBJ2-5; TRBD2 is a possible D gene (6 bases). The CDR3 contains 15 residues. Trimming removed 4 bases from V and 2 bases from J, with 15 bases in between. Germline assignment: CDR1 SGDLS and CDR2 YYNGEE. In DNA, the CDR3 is TGTGCCAGCAGCACGGGGCGACTAGTGCAAGAGACCCAGTACTTC. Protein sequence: CASSTGRLVQETQYF.